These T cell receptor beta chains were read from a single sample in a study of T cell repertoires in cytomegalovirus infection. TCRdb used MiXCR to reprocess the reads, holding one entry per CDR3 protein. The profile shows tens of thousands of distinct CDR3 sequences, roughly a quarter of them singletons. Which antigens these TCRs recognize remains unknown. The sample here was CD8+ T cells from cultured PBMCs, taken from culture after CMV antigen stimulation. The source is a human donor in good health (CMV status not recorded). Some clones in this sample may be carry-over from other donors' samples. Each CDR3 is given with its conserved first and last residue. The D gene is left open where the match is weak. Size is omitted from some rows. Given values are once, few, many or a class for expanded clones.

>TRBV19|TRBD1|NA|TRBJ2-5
CASSIGSPGQGDQETQYF
TGTGCCAGTAGTATAGGGTCTCCGGGACAGGGGGACCAAGAGACCCAGTACTTC
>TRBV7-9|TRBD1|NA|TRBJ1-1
CATPEFDRGVTEAFF
TGTGCCACACCGGAATTTGACAGGGGGGTTACTGAAGCTTTCTTT
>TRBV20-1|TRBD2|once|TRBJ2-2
CSASKPGLALNTGELFF
TGCAGTGCTAGCAAGCCCGGACTAGCGCTCAACACCGGGGAGCTGTTTTTT
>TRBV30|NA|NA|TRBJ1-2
CAWSPGGGHGYTF
TGTGCCTGGAGCCCGGGGGGGGGTCATGGCTACACCTTC
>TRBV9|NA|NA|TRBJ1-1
CASSTEGNTEAFF
TGTGCCAGCAGCACGGAAGGGAACACTGAAGCTTTCTTT
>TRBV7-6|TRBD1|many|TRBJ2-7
CASSLKGVRTGTSYEQYF
TGTGCCAGCAGCTTAAAAGGAGTTAGGACAGGGACCTCCTACGAGCAGTACTTC
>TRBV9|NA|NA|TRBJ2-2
CASSDPAGRGSGELFF
TGTGCCAGCAGCGACCCGGCGGGGCGCGGAAGCGGGGAGCTGTTTTTT
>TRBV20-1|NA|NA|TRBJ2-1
CSASRDPYNEQFF
TGCAGTGCTTCCCGGGACCCTTATAATGAGCAGTTCTTC
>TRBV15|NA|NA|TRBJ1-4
CATSRVPLGNEKLFF
TGTGCCACCAGCAGAGTCCCTTTAGGTAATGAAAAACTGTTTTTT
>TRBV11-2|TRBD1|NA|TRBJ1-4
CASSWDPTGDGNNEKLFF
TGTGCCAGCAGCTGGGACCCGACAGGGGATGGGAATAATGAAAAACTGTTTTTT
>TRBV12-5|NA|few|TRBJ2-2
CASGRQTTNTGELFF
TGTGCTAGTGGCAGACAGACAACGAACACCGGGGAGCTGTTTTTT
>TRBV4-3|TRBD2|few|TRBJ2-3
CASSQDLSGGLGDTQYF
TGCGCCAGCAGCCAAGATCTTAGCGGGGGGTTGGGAGATACGCAGTATTTT
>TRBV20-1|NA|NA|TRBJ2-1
CSAPAGVTYNEQFF
TGCAGTGCCCCGGCCGGCGTCACCTACAATGAGCAGTTCTTC
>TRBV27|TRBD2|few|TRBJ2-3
CASSLTTSGNTQYF
TGTGCCAGCAGTTTAACCACTAGCGGGAATACGCAGTATTTT
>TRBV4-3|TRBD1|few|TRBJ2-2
CASSQPGQGAAGELFF
TGCGCCAGCAGCCAGCCGGGACAGGGGGCCGCCGGGGAGCTGTTTTTT
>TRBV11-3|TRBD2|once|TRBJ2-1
CASSLDSSRLAGSYNEQFF
TGTGCCAGCAGCTTAGATTCCTCGCGACTAGCGGGTTCCTACAATGAGCAGTTCTTC
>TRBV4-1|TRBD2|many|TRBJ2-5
CASSQGGLAGVAETQYF
TGCGCCAGCAGCCAAGGGGGACTAGCGGGAGTTGCGGAGACCCAGTACTTC
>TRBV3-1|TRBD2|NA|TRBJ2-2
CASSLWTSGGYYTGELFF
TGTGCCAGCAGCCTTTGGACTAGCGGGGGGTATTACACCGGGGAGCTGTTTTTT
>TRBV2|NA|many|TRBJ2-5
CASSDPDRPGQETQYF
TGTGCCAGCAGCGATCCAGACAGACCTGGCCAAGAGACCCAGTACTTC
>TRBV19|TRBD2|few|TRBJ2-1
CASSIDWGGLNEQFF
TGTGCCAGTAGTATAGATTGGGGGGGTCTCAATGAGCAGTTCTTC
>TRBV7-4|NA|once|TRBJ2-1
CTSSFRDGSYNEQFF
TGTACCAGCAGCTTCCGGGACGGCTCCTACAATGAGCAGTTCTTC
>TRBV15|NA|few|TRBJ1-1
CATSRGRADTEAFF
TGTGCCACCAGCAGAGGGAGGGCGGACACTGAAGCTTTCTTT
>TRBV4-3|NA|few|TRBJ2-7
CASSQGVGAGETYEQYF
TGCGCCAGCAGCCAAGGGGTCGGGGCAGGTGAAACCTACGAGCAGTACTTC
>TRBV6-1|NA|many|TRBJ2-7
CASRQTGSYEQYF
TGTGCCAGCAGACAGACAGGATCCTACGAGCAGTACTTC
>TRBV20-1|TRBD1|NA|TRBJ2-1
CSARNGDRENEQFF
TGCAGTGCTAGAAACGGGGACAGGGAGAATGAGCAGTTCTTC
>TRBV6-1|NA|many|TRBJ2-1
CATAGSSYNEQFF
TGTGCCACCGCAGGGAGCTCCTACAATGAGCAGTTCTTC
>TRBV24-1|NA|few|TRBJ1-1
CATSLGRNTEAFF
TGTGCCACCAGCTTAGGACGGAACACTGAAGCTTTCTTT
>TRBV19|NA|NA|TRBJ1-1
CASSISFGGRTEAFF
TGTGCCAGTAGTATATCCTTTGGGGGTAGGACTGAAGCTTTCTTT
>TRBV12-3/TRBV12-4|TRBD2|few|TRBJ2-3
CATVAGGTDTQYF
TGTGCCACCGTAGCGGGAGGCACAGATACGCAGTATTTT
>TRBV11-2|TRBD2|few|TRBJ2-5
CASSLSSSGQQETQYF
TGTGCCAGCAGCTTATCGTCTAGCGGGCAACAAGAGACCCAGTACTTC
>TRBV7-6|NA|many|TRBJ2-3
CASSPVGGSDTQYF
TGTGCCAGCAGCCCGGTAGGAGGGAGCGATACGCAGTATTTT